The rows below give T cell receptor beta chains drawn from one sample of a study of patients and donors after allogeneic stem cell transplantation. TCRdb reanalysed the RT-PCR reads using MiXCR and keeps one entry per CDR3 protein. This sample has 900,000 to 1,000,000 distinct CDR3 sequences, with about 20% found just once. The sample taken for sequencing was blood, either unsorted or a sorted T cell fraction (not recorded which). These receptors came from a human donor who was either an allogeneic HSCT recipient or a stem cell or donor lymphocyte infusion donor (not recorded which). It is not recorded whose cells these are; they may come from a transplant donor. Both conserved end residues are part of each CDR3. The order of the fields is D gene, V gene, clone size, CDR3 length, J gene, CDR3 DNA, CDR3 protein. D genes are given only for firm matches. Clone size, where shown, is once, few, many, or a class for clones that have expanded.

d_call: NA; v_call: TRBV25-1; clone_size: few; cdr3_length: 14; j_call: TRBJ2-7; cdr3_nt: TGTGCCAGCAGTGAATTCCCCCCTAAGGACGAGCAGTACTTC; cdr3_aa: CASSEFPPKDEQYF
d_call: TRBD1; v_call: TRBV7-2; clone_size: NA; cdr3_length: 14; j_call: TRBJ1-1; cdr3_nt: TGTGCCAGCAGCAAGGGACAGGCGAACACTGAAGCTTTCTTT; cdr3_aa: CASSKGQANTEAFF
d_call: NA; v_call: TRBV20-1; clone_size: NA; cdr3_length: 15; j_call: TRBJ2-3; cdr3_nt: TGCAGTGCTAGAGATGGGGCTAGGAGCGAAGATACGCAGTATTTT; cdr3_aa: CSARDGARSEDTQYF
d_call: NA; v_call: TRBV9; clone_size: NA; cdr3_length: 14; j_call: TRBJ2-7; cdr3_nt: TGTGCCAGCAGCGTAGGAACAGAAGCGGGTGAGCAGTACTTC; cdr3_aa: CASSVGTEAGEQYF
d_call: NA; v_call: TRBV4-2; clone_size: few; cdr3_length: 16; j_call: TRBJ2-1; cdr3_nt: TGTGCCAGCAGCCAAGATCGGATAAATGGGTACAATGAGCAGTTCTTC; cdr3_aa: CASSQDRINGYNEQFF
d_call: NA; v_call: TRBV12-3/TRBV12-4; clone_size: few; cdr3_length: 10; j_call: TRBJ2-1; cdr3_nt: TGTGCCAGCGCCGTCAATGAGCAGTTCTTC; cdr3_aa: CASAVNEQFF
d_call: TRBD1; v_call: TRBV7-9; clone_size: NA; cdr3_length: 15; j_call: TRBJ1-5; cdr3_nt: TGTGCCAGCAGCCCAACCGGGACAGACAATCAGCCCCAGCATTTT; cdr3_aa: CASSPTGTDNQPQHF
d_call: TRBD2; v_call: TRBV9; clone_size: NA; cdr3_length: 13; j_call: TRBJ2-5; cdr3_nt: TGTGCCAGCACCTCCCGGGGGGAAGAGACCCAGTACTTC; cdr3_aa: CASTSRGEETQYF
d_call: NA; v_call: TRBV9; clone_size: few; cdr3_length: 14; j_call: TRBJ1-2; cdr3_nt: TGTGCCAGCAGCGTATCGAACCTCAACTATGGCTACACCTTC; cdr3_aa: CASSVSNLNYGYTF
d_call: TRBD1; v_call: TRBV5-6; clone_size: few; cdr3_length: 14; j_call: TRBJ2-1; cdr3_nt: TGTGCCAGCAGCTTGTGGCGGACAGGCAATGAGCAGTTCTTC; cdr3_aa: CASSLWRTGNEQFF
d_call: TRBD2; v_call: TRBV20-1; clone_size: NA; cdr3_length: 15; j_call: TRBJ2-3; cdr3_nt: TGCAGTGCGACCCAAACTAGCGGGGCCGGAGGTACGCAGTATTTT; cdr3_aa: CSATQTSGAGGTQYF
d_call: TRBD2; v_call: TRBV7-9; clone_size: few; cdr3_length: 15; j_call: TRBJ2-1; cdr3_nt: TGTGCCAGCAGCGCCACTAGCGGGAGTATCAATGAGCAGTTCTTC; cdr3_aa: CASSATSGSINEQFF
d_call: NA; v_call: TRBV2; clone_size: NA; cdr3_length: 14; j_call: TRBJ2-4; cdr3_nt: TGTGCCAGCAGTGAACTGAACGTACCAAGCATTCAGTACTTC; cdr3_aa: CASSELNVPSIQYF
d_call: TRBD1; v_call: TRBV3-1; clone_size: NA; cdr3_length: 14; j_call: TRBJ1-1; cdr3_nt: TGTGCCAGCAGCAACGCCGGGACAGGGACTGAAGCTTTCTTT; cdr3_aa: CASSNAGTGTEAFF
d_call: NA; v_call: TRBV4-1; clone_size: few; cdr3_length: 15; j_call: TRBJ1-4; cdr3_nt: TGCGCCAGCAGCCAAGAAACGAGGAAAGAGGAAAAACTGTTTTTT; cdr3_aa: CASSQETRKEEKLFF
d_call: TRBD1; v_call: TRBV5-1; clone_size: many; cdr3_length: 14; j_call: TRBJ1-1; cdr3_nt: TGCGCCAGCAGCCTGCCGACAGGGGGCACTGAAGCTTTCTTT; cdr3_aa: CASSLPTGGTEAFF
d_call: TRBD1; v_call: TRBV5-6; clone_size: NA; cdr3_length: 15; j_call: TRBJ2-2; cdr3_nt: TGTGCCAGCAGCTTAGGGGGCAGTCTTCCCGGGGAGCTGTTTTTT; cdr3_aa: CASSLGGSLPGELFF
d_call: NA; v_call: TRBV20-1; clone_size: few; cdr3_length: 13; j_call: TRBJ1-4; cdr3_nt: TGCAGTGCTAGGCACCCCTCTAATGAAAAACTGTTTTTT; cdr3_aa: CSARHPSNEKLFF
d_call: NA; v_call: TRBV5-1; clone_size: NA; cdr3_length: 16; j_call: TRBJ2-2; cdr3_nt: TGCGCCAGCAGCCGCGGACGGACGGCGAACACCGGGGAGCTGTTTTTT; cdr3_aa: CASSRGRTANTGELFF
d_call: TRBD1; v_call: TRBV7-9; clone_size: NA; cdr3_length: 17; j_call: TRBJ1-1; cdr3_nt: TGTGCCAGCAGCTCCGGACAGGGATTGAATCATAACACTGAAGCTTTCTTT; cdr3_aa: CASSSGQGLNHNTEAFF
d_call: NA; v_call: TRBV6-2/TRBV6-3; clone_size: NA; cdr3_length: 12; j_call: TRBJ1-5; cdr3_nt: TGTGCCAGCAGTCCAGCGATTCAGCCCCAGCATTTT; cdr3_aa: CASSPAIQPQHF
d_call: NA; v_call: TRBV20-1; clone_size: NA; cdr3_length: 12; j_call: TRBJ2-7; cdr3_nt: TGCAGTGCTAGAGCTACGAAGTACGAGCAGTACTTC; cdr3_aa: CSARATKYEQYF
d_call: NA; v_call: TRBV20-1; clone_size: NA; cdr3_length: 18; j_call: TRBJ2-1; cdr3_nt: TGCAGTGCTAGAGACTTTAAAGGCCCGAAATACCGGTCTAATGAGCAGTTCTTC; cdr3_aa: CSARDFKGPKYRSNEQFF
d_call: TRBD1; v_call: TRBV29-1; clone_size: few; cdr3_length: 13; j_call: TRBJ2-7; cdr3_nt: TGCAGTGCTGTCCGGGACAGGGGCTACGAGCAGTACTTC; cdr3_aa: CSAVRDRGYEQYF
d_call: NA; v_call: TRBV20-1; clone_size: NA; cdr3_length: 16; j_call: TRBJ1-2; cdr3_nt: TGCAGTGCAGCCCAGCTGGCAGTTCTAGCTAACTATGGCTACACCTTC; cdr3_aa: CSAAQLAVLANYGYTF
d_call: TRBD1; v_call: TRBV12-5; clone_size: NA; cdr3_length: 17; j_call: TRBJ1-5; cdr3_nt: TGTGCTAGTGGTTTGGTCTTGGGACAGAACAGCAATCAGCCCCAGCATTTT; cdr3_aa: CASGLVLGQNSNQPQHF
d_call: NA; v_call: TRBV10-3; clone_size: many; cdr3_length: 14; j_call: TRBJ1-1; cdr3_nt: TGTGCCATCAGTGAAGGCGGGTGGTACACTGAAGCTTTCTTT; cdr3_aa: CAISEGGWYTEAFF
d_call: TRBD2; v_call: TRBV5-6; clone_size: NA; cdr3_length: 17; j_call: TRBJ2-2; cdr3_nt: TGTGCCAGCAGCCGAGTCAGCGGGGGGGCCGGCACCGGGGAGCTGTTTTTT; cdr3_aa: CASSRVSGGAGTGELFF
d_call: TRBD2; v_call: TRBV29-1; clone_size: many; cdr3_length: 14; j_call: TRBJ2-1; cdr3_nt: TGCAGCGTCTGTAGGACTAGTAGAAGTAATGAGCAGTTCTTC; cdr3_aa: CSVCRTSRSNEQFF
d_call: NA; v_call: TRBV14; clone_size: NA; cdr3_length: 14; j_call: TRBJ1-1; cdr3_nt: TGTGCCAGCAGCCAAGGGGGTGGGGTCACTGAAGCTTTCTTT; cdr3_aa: CASSQGGGVTEAFF
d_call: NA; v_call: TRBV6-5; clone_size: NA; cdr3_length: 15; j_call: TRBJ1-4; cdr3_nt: TGTGCCAGCAGTTACTCGCCAGGGGACAATGAAAAACTGTTTTTT; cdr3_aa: CASSYSPGDNEKLFF
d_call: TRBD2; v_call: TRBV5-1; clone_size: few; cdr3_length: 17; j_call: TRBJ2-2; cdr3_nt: TGCGCCAGCAGCTTCAGCGGGGGGGCCAGGGGCACCGGGGAGCTGTTTTTT; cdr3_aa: CASSFSGGARGTGELFF
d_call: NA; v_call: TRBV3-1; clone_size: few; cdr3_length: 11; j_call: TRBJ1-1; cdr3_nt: TGTGCCAGCAGCCAATCCAGCGCGACTTTCTTT; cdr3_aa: CASSQSSATFF
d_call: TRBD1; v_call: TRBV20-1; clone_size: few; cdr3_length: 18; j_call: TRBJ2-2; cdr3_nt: TGCAGTGCTAGACCCTATATTGACAGGGGGCCCAACACCGGGGAGCTGTTTTTT; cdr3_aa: CSARPYIDRGPNTGELFF
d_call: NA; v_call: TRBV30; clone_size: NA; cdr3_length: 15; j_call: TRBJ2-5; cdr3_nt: TGTGCCTGGATCGGGGGTCCGGTATTACAAGAGACCCAGTACTTC; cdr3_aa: CAWIGGPVLQETQYF
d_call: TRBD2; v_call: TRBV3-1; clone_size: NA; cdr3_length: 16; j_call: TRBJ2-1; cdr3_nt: TGTGCCAGCAGCCAACTACTAGCGGGGGGTTACAATGAGCAGTTCTTC; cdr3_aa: CASSQLLAGGYNEQFF
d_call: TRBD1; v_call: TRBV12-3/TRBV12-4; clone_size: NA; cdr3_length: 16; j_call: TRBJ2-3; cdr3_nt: TGTGCCAGCAGTTTCACGGGACAGGGGGCAGGAGATACGCAGTATTTT; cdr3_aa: CASSFTGQGAGDTQYF
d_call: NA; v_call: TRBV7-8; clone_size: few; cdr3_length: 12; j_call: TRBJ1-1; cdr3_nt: TGTGCCAGCAGCTTGGACACCTCCGGGGCTTTCTTT; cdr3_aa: CASSLDTSGAFF
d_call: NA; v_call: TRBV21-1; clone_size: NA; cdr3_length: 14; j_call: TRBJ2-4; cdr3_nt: TGTGCCAGCAGCATTCAAGAAAATAAAAACATTCAGTACTTC; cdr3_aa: CASSIQENKNIQYF
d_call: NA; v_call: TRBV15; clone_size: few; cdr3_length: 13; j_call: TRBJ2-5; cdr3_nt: TGTGCCACCAGCAGTCGGGACTCTGCGACCCAGTACTTC; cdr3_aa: CATSSRDSATQYF
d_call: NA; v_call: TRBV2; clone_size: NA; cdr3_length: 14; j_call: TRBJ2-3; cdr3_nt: TGTGCCAGTCGAAAGGGGATTTTGGAAGATACGCAGTATTTT; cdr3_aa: CASRKGILEDTQYF
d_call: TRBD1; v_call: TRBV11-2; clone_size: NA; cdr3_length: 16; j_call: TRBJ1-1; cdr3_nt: TGTGCCAGCAGCTTAGATAGCACAGGGGGGGTAACTGAAGCTTTCTTT; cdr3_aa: CASSLDSTGGVTEAFF
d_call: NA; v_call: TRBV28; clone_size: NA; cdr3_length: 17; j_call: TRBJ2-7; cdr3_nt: TGTGCCAGCAGTTTAGTAGTTTTCGGGGGTCTTACCTACGAGCAGTACTTC; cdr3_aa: CASSLVVFGGLTYEQYF
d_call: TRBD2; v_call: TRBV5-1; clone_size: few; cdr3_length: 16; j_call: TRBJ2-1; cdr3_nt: TGCGCCAGCAGCATAAGGACTAGCCGGAATTCTAATGAGCAGTTCTTC; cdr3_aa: CASSIRTSRNSNEQFF
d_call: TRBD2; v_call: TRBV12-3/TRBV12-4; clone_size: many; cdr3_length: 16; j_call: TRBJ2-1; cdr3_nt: TGTGCCAGCAGCCATCGTACCCTAGCGGGGAGCAATGAGCAGTTCTTC; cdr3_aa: CASSHRTLAGSNEQFF
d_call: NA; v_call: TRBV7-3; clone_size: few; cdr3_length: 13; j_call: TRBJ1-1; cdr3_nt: TGTGCCAGCGCCATAGGAAGGAACACTGAAGCTTTCTTT; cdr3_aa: CASAIGRNTEAFF
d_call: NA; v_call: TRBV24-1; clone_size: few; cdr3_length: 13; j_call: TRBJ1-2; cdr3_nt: TGTGCCACCAGTGATCCCGGGGTCTATGGCTACACCTTC; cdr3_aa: CATSDPGVYGYTF
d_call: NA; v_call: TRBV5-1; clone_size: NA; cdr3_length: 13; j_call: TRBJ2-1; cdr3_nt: TGCGCCAGCAGGGGTCATCCGTACAATGAGCAGTTCTTC; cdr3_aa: CASRGHPYNEQFF
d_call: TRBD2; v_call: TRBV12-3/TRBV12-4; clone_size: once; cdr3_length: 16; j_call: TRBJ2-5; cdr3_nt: TGTGCCAGCAGTACCGGACTAGCGGGAGCTGCGGAGACCCAGTACTTC; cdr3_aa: CASSTGLAGAAETQYF
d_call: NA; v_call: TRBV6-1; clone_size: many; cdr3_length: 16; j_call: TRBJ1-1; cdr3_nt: TGTGCCAGCAGTGAACAGGCAGGGACAATGAACACTGAAGCTTTCTTT; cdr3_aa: CASSEQAGTMNTEAFF
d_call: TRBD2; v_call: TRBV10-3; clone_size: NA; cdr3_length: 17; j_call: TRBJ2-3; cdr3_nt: TGTGCCATCAGTGAGAGATCTAGCGGGCCCCTCACAGATACGCAGTATTTT; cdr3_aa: CAISERSSGPLTDTQYF
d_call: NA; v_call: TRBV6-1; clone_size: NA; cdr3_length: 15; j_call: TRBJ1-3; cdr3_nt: TGTGCCAGCAGTGAATTCATGAGAGGCGGAAACACCATATATTTT; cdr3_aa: CASSEFMRGGNTIYF
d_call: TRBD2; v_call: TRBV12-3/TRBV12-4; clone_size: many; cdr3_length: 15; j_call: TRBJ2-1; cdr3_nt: TGTGCCAGCAGAAAGACTAGCGGGGGTTACAATGAGCAGTTCTTC; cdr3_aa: CASRKTSGGYNEQFF
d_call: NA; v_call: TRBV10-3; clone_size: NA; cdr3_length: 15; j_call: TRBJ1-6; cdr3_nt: TGTGCCATCAGTGAGGAGGTGACGGCTCATTCACCCCTCCACTTT; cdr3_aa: CAISEEVTAHSPLHF
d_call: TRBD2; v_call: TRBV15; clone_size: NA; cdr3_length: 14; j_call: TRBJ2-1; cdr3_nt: TGTGCCACCATCCGGAGCGGGAGTATGAATGAGCAGTTCTTC; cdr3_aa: CATIRSGSMNEQFF
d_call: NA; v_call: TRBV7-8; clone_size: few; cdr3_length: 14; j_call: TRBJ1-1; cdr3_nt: TGTGCCAGCAGCTTTCAGGTGGGGGAGACTGAAGCTTTCTTT; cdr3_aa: CASSFQVGETEAFF
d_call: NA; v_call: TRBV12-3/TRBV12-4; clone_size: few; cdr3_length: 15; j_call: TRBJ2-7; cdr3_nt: TGTGCCAGCAGTCCCCCGGGCCTAGGCGTCCACGAGCAGTACTTC; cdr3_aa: CASSPPGLGVHEQYF
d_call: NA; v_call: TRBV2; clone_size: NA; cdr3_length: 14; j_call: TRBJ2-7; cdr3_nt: TGTGCCAGCAACCCAGGGACCCGATTAGTCGAGCAGTACTTC; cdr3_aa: CASNPGTRLVEQYF